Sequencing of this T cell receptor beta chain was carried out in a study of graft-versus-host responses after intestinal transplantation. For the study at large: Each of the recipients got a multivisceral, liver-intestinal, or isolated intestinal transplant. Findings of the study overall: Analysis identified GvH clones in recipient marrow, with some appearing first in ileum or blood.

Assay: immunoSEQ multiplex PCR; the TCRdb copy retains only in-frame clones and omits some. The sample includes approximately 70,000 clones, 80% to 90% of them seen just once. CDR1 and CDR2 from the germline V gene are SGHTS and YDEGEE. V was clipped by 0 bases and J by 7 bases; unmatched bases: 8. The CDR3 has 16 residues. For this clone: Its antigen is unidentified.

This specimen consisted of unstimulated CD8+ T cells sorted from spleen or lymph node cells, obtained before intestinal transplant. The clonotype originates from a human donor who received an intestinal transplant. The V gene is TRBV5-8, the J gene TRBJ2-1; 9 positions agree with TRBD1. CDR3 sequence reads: CASSLEATGGWNEQFF. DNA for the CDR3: TGTGCCAGCAGCTTGGAAGCTACAGGGGGCTGGAATGAGCAGTTCTTC.